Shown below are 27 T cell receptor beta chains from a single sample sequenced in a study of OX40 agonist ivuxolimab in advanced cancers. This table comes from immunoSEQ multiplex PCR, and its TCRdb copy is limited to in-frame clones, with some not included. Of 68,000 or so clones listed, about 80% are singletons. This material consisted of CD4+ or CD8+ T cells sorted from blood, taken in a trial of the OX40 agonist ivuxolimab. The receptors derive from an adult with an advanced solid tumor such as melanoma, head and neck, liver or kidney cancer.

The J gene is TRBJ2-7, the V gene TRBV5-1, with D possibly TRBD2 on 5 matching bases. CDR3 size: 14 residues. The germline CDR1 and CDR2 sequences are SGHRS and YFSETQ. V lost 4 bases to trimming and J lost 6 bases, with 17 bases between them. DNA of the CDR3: TGCGCCAGCAGCCCCGGACCCCTCGGAGGCGAGCAGTACTTC. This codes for CASSPGPLGGEQYF.

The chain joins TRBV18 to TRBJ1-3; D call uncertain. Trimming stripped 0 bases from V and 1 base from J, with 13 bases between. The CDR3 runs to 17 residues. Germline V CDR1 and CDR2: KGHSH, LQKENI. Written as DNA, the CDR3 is TGTGCCAGCTCACCACCCCCCTCTACAGCTTCTGGAAACACCATATATTTT. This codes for CASSPPPSTASGNTIYF.

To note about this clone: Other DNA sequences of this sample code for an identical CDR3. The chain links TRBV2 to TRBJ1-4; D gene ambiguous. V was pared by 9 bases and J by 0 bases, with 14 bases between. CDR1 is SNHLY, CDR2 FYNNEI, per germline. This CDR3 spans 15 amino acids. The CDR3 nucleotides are TGTGCCAGTAGTCCCACACCTGCAACTAATGAAAAACTGTTTTTT. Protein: CASSPTPATNEKLFF.

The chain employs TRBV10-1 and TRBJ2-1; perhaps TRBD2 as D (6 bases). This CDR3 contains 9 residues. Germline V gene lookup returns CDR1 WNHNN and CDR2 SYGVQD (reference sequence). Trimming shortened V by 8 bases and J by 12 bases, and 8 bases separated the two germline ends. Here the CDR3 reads CASGGSQFF. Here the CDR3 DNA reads TGCGCCAGCGGGGGGTCGCAGTTCTTC.

CDR3 DNA: TGTGCCAGCAGCCAAGGGCGATACGAGCAGTACTTC. Translation gives CASSQGRYEQYF. The V and J genes are TRBV14 and TRBJ2-7; D remains ambiguous. The CDR3 runs to 12 residues. The germline V gene has CDR1 SGHDN and CDR2 FVKESK. V was pared by 1 base and J by 4 bases, with 5 bases between.

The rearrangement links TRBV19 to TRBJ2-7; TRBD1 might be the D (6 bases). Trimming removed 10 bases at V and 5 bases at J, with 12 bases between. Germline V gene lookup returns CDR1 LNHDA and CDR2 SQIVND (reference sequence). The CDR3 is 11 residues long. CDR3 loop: CATRHRDEQYF. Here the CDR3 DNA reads TGTGCCACTAGACACAGGGACGAGCAGTACTTC.

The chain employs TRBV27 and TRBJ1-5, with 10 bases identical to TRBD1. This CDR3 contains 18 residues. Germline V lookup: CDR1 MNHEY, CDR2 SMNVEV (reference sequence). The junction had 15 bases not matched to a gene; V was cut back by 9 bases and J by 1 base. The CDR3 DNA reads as TGTGCCAGGAGAAACCGCCCGGGACAGGGGAAAAGCAATCAGCCCCAGCATTTT. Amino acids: CARRNRPGQGKSNQPQHF.

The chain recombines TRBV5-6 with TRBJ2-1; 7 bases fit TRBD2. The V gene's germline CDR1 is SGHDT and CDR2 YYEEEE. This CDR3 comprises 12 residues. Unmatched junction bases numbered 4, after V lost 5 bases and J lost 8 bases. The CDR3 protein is CASRGAGYEQFF. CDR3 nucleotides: TGTGCCAGCAGGGGAGCGGGGTATGAGCAGTTCTTC.

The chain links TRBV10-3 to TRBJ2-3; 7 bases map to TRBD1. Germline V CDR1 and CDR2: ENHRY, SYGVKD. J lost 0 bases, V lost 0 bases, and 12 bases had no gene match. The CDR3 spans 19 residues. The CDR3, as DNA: TGTGCCATCAGTGAGTCATTGGGTCTGGGACAGCTAAGCACAGATACGCAGTATTTT. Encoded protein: CAISESLGLGQLSTDTQYF.

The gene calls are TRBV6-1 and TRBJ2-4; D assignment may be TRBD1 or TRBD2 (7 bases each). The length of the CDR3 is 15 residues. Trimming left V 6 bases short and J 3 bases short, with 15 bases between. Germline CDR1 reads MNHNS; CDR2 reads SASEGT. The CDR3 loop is CASSSRGGVKNIQYF. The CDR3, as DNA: TGTGCCAGCAGCTCCAGGGGGGGCGTCAAAAACATTCAGTACTTC.

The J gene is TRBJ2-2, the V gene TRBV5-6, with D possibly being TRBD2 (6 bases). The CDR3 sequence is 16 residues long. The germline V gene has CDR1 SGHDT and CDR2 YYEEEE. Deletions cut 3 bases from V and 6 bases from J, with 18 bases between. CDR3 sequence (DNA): TGTGCCAGCAGCTCCCGTTGGCGGGGCCGGGCCGGGGAGCTGTTTTTT. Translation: CASSSRWRGRAGELFF.

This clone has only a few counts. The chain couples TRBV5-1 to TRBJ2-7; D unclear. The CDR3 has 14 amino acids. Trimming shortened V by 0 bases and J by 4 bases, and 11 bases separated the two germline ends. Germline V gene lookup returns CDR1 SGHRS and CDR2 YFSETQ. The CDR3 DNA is TGCGCCAGCAGCTTGGGGACCCTTAGTTACGAGCAGTACTTC. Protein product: CASSLGTLSYEQYF.

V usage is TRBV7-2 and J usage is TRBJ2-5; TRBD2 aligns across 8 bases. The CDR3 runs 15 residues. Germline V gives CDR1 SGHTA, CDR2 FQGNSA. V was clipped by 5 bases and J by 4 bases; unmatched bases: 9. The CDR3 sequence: CASSGRLATGETQYF. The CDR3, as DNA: TGTGCCAGCAGCGGCCGACTAGCGACAGGAGAGACCCAGTACTTC.

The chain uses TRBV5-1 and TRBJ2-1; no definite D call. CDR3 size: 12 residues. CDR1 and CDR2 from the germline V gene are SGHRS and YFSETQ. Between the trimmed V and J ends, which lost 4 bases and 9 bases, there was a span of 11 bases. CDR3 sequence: CASSLDGAEQFF. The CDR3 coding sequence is TGCGCCAGCAGCCTCGACGGAGCTGAGCAGTTCTTC.

The CDR3 region is CASSVPGLETQYF. DNA for the CDR3: TGTGCCAGCAGTGTTCCAGGGCTGGAGACCCAGTACTTC. This chain joins TRBV25-1 and TRBJ2-5, with D possibly being TRBD1 (5 bases). Trimming removed 4 bases from V and 5 bases from J, with 11 bases in between. CDR1 and CDR2 from the germline V gene are MGHDK and SYGVNS. CDR3 length: 13 amino acids.

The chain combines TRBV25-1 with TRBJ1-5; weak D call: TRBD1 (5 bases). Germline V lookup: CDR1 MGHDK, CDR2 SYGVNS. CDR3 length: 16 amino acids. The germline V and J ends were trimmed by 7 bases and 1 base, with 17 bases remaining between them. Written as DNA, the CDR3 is TGTGCCAGCATGTGCAGGGTGGGGTGGAGCAATCAGCCCCAGCATTTT. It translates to CASMCRVGWSNQPQHF.

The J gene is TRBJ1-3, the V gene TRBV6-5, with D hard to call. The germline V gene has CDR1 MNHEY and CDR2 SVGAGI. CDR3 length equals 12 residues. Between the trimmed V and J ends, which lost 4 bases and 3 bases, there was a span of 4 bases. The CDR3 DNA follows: TGTGCCAGCAGTTTTCTTGGAAACACCATATATTTT. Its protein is CASSFLGNTIYF.

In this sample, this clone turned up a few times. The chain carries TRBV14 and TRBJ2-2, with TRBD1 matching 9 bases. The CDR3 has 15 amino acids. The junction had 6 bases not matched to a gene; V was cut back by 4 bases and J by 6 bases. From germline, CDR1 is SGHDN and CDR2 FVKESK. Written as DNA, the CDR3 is TGTGCCAGCAGCCGAGGGACAGGGTGGGCCGGGGAGCTGTTTTTT. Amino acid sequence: CASSRGTGWAGELFF.

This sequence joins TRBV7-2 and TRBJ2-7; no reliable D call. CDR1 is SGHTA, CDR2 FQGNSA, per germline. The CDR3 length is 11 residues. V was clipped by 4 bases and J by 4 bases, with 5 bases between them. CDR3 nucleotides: TGTGCCAGCAGCTGGAAATACGAGCAGTACTTC. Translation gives CASSWKYEQYF.

The CDR3 nucleotides read TGCGCCAGCAGCTTGAATGCAGGGGGCTTTGAAAAACTGTTTTTT. This translates into CASSLNAGGFEKLFF. The chain uses TRBV5-1 and TRBJ1-4, with 8 positions matching TRBD1. The CDR3 extends over 15 amino acids. V dropped 1 base and J dropped 7; count of bases not matched to a gene: 6. Germline V CDR1 and CDR2: SGHRS, YFSETQ.

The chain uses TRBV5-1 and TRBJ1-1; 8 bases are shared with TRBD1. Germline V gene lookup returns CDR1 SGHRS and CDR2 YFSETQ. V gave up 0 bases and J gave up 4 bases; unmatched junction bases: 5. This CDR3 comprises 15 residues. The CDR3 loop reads CASSLVGQGATEAFF. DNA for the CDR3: TGCGCCAGCAGCTTGGTAGGACAGGGTGCCACTGAAGCTTTCTTT.

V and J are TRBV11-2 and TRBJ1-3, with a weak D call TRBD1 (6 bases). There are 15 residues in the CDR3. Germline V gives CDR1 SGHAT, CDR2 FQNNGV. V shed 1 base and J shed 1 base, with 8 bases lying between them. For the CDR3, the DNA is TGTGCCAGCAGCTTAGGTCAGGGGTCTGGAAACACCATATATTTT. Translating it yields CASSLGQGSGNTIYF.

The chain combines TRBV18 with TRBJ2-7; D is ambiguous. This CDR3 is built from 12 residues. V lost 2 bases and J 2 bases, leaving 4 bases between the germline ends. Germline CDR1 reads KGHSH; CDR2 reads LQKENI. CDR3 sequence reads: CASSPRTYEQYF. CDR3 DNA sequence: TGTGCCAGCTCACCAAGGACCTACGAGCAGTACTTC.

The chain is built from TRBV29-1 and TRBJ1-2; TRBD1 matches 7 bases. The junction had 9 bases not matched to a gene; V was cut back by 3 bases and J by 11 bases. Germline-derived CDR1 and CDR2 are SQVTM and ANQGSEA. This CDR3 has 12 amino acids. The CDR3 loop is CSVDLKTGVYTF. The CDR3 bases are TGCAGCGTTGACTTGAAAACAGGGGTTTACACCTTC.

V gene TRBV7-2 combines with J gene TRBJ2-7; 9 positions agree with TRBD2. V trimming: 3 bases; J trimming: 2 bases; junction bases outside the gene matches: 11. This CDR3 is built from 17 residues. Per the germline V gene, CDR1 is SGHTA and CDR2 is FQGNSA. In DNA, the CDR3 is TGTGCCAGCAGCTTCTCTAGCGGGATCCGGGTCCCCTACGAGCAGTACTTC. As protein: CASSFSSGIRVPYEQYF.

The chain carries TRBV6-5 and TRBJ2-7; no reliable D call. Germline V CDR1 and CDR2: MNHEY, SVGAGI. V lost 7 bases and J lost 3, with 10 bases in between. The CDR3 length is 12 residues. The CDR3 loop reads CASTNRVYEQYF. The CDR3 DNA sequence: TGTGCCAGCACGAATCGAGTCTACGAGCAGTACTTC.

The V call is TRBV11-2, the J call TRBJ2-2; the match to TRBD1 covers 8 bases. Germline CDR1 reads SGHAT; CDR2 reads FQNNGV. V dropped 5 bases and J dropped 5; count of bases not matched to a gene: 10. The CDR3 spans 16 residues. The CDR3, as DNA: TGTGCCAGCAGCGGGCAGGGGGCAGAGTTTACCGGGGAGCTGTTTTTT. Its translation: CASSGQGAEFTGELFF.